The 27 T cell receptor beta chains in this list originate from one sample, sequenced in a study of monozygotic twins with inflammatory bowel disease. TCRdb re-called the 5' RACE reads; one entry per CDR3 protein, DNA not given. The sample holds 300,000 to 350,000 distinct CDR3 sequences. Sequencing was performed on blood. The receptors were gathered from a human donor with ulcerative colitis or Crohn's disease, or a healthy co-twin of an affected twin (not recorded which).

The chain recombines TRBV14 with TRBJ2-2; with no DNA, the TCRdb D assignment of TRBD1 cannot be verified. Germline loops: CDR1 SGHDN, CDR2 FVKESK. The CDR3 runs 16 residues. The CDR3 sequence is CASRSRGDKSTGELFF.

V usage is TRBV7-2 and J usage is TRBJ2-7; TCRdb's D call, TRBD1, is unchecked because there is no DNA. CDR3 length equals 15 residues. Per germline, CDR1 SGHTA and CDR2 FQGNSA. CDR3 residues: CASSLEGTGRHEQYF.

This chain links TRBV20-1 with TRBJ2-7. The CDR3 runs to 14 residues. CDR1 and CDR2 (germline): DFQATT, SNEGSKA (reference sequence). The CDR3 is CSARDPRSSYEQYF.

The chain employs TRBV5-1 and TRBJ2-3; TCRdb picks TRBD1, but there is no DNA to check that call. Germline lookup yields CDR1 SGHRS and CDR2 YFSETQ. The CDR3 contains 16 residues. The CDR3: CASRHEHRDGGGTQYF.

The chain couples TRBV12-3 or TRBV12-4 to TRBJ1-5; TCRdb picks TRBD1, but there is no DNA to check that call. The CDR3 extends over 19 amino acids. Here the CDR3 reads CASSLARGGGAITNQPQHF.

The J gene is TRBJ2-5, the V gene TRBV3-1; without DNA, the TCRdb call of TRBD1 cannot be checked. Germline CDR1 is LGHDT and CDR2 is YNNKEL (reference sequence). The CDR3 length is 13 residues. CDR3 sequence: CASRGPGTETQYF.

The chain links TRBV12-3 or TRBV12-4 to TRBJ2-3; TCRdb calls TRBD2, which cannot be checked without DNA. The CDR3 is 18 residues long. The CDR3 here is CASSPHPGTSGTKDTQYF.

The chain recombines TRBV18 with TRBJ1-1; checking the TCRdb D call of TRBD1 is not possible without DNA. Germline V gives CDR1 KGHSH, CDR2 LQKENI. There are 13 residues in the CDR3. The CDR3 loop reads CASSASRATEAFF.

The chain has TRBV3-1 and TRBJ1-4; TCRdb calls TRBD1, which cannot be checked without DNA. The CDR3 spans 14 residues. Germline V lookup: CDR1 LGHDT, CDR2 YNNKEL (reference sequence). The chain's CDR3 is CASSLQGNSEKLFF.

The chain has TRBV11-2 and TRBJ1-2. This CDR3 is 13 amino acids long. The germline V gene encodes CDR1 SGHAT and CDR2 FQNNGV. The chain's CDR3 is CASSLERGLGYTF.

V gene TRBV27 combines with J gene TRBJ2-2; with no DNA, the TCRdb D assignment of TRBD1 cannot be verified. The CDR3 totals 14 residues. Germline CDR1 and CDR2: MNHEY and SMNVEV (reference sequence). CDR3 amino acids: CARGAVSHTGELFF.

The chain couples TRBV29-1 to TRBJ1-1. Germline values: CDR1 SQVTM, CDR2 ANQGSEA. This CDR3 comprises 12 residues. The CDR3 spells CSVATTNTEAFF.

The chain joins TRBV6-1 to TRBJ2-3; TCRdb names TRBD1, which stays unverified in the absence of DNA. The germline gives CDR1 MNHNS, CDR2 SASEGT. This CDR3 has 15 amino acids. CDR3 loop: CASSEEGVSTDTQYF.

The chain recombines TRBV28 with TRBJ2-5; TCRdb returns TRBD2, unconfirmable since there is no DNA. Germline V gene lookup returns CDR1 MDHEN and CDR2 SYDVKM. The CDR3 contains 13 residues. The CDR3 region is CASSPGLGKTQYF. The full variable domain, its missing parts supplied by reference TRBV28 and TRBJ2-5, is DVKVTQSSRYLVKRTGEKVFLECVQDMDHENMFWYRQDPGLGLRLIYFSYDVKMKEKGDIPEGYSVSREKKERFSLILESASTNQTSMYLCASSPGLGKTQYFGPGTRLLVL.

The rearrangement joins TRBV5-6 to TRBJ2-1; the D call of TRBD2 rests on TCRdb alone, since no DNA is present to check it. Germline V gene lookup returns CDR1 SGHDT and CDR2 YYEEEE. The CDR3 has 14 amino acids. CDR3 region: CASSPGLADNEQFF.

The CDR3: CASSPGNQETQYF. The chain employs TRBV5-1 and TRBJ2-5. The CDR3 is 13 amino acids. CDR1 is SGHRS, CDR2 YFSETQ, per germline.

The chain is built from TRBV4-1 and TRBJ2-6; TCRdb proposes TRBD1, but this gene call is untestable without DNA. CDR1 and CDR2 from the germline V gene are MGHRA and YSYEKL. The CDR3 has 17 amino acids. CDR3 sequence reads: CASSPGQGISGANVLTF.

The chain employs TRBV5-6 and TRBJ1-5; TCRdb gives TRBD1 as the D gene, but with no DNA this cannot be confirmed. The germline CDR1 and CDR2 sequences are SGHDT and YYEEEE. The CDR3 is 16 amino acids. The CDR3 is CASSWTGQGTNQPQHF.

The chain uses TRBV30 and TRBJ2-7; TCRdb designates TRBD1, a call that cannot be tested without DNA. The germline CDR1 and CDR2 sequences are GTSNPN and SVGIG (reference sequence). This CDR3 contains 14 residues. The CDR3 loop reads CAWSQGSISYEQYF.

The gene calls are TRBV5-1 and TRBJ1-5; the TCRdb D gene call, TRBD1, has no DNA to confirm it. This CDR3 spans 15 amino acids. Germline V CDR1 and CDR2: SGHRS, YFSETQ. The CDR3 reads CASSLGIPDRQPQHF.

The chain uses TRBV9 and TRBJ1-3. Germline V gene data show CDR1 as SGDLS and CDR2 as YYNGEE. This CDR3 has 13 amino acids. CDR3 sequence reads: CASGRDSGNTIYF.

V gene TRBV4-1 combines with J gene TRBJ2-5; the D gene TCRdb calls, TRBD1, cannot be checked with no DNA. There are 16 residues in the CDR3. Per the germline V gene, CDR1 is MGHRA and CDR2 is YSYEKL. This CDR3 is CASSQVKAGAQETQYF.

V gene TRBV20-1 combines with J gene TRBJ2-5; TCRdb reports TRBD2, a call that lacks DNA to check it against. Germline V gives CDR1 DFQATT, CDR2 SNEGSKA (reference sequence). CDR3 length: 13 residues. CDR3 region: CSAATSARETQYF.

The V and J genes are TRBV6-2 or TRBV6-3 and TRBJ2-2; the TRBD1 assignment by TCRdb is unverifiable without DNA. Germline values: CDR1 MNHEY, CDR2 SVGEGT. This CDR3 region has 14 residues. The CDR3 is CASRGDRDTGELFF.

The chain combines TRBV9 with TRBJ1-2; TCRdb's D call of TRBD1 is untestable without DNA. The CDR3 runs 14 residues. Germline CDR1 reads SGDLS; CDR2 reads YYNGEE. Here the CDR3 reads CASSQTGTEYGYTF.

CDR3 sequence: CASEGVSDTQYF. The genes are TRBV28 and TRBJ2-3; TCRdb's assignment of TRBD2 cannot be checked, as there is no DNA. The CDR3 consists of 12 residues. CDR1 is MDHEN, CDR2 SYDVKM, per germline.

The chain is built from TRBV7-8 and TRBJ1-2; checking the TCRdb D call of TRBD1 is not possible without DNA. The V gene's germline CDR1 is SGHVS and CDR2 FQNEAQ. This CDR3 is built from 17 residues. CDR3: CASSLARIPGQNYGYTF.